The clone carrying this TCR beta chain was observed a few times. Its target is unknown. Next came a second PCR, run for about 7 to 12 cycles, which used a sample-barcoded 5' primer along with a J-beta primer mix. The yield of each sample was at least 2.5 million CDR3-containing paired-end reads. MiXCR, applied by TCRdb to the 5' RACE reads, yields one record per CDR3 protein. The data hold more than 1,400,000 distinct CDR3 sequences, with 42% observed a single time. The sample originates from a study of blood T cells in healthy people across ages. Total RNA was isolated from each sample in quantities of at least 5 micrograms. Per the germline V gene, CDR1 is DFQATT and CDR2 is SNEGSKA (reference sequence). The CDR3 length is 14 residues. Germline trimming cut 5 bases from V and 4 bases from J; bases unmatched to any gene: 6. Study outcomes and limitations: Shifts in expanded clonotypes may have been confounded by donor CMV status, which was unknown.

The sample consisted of blood. The J gene is TRBJ1-5, the V gene TRBV20-1; 9 positions match TRBD1. The TCR comes from a woman younger than 35 in good health. CDR3 residues: CSADRDRENQPQHF. The CDR3 nucleotides read TGCAGTGCTGACCGGGACAGGGAAAATCAGCCCCAGCATTTT.